Listed below are T cell receptor beta chains from one sample, sequenced in a study of regulatory T cells in long-lasting Graves disease. TCRdb re-derived calls from the multiplex PCR reads in MiXCR, one entry per CDR3 protein. This table has about 370,000 distinct CDR3 sequences, 15% to 19% appearing once. The material was peripheral blood mononuclear cells (PBMCs), obtained at new diagnosis, from a patient treated with antithyroid drugs. The receptors come from a female donor with Graves disease. Each CDR3 is given with its conserved first and last residue. D genes are given only for firm matches. Only part of the rows carry a size: once, few, many, or a class if the clone is expanded.

D gene	clone size	V gene	J gene	CDR3 DNA	CDR3 protein
NA	many	TRBV9	TRBJ2-2	TGTGCCAGCAGCGCGAGAGTAGGGAACACCGGGGAGCTGTTTTTT	CASSARVGNTGELFF
TRBD2	many	TRBV28	TRBJ2-1	TGTGCCAGCATCGGCGCCCCGGGACTAGCGGACAATGAGCAGTTCTTC	CASIGAPGLADNEQFF
NA	many	TRBV7-2	TRBJ1-1	TGTGCCAGCAGCTTAGATCTGCAGGTCCCTGAAGCTTTCTTT	CASSLDLQVPEAFF
TRBD1	NA	TRBV10-3	TRBJ2-1	TGTGCCATCAGTGGGGGACAGGGGGCTCCCAATGAGCAGTTCTTC	CAISGGQGAPNEQFF
TRBD1	many	TRBV10-3	TRBJ2-6	TGTGCCATAGGACAGGGCAACTCTGGGGCCAACGTCCTGACTTTC	CAIGQGNSGANVLTF
NA	many	TRBV7-3	TRBJ2-3	TGTGCCAGCAGCCTAGGGGGGGCCCGGGCAGATACGCAGTATTTT	CASSLGGARADTQYF
TRBD2	NA	TRBV7-2	TRBJ2-7	TGTGCCAGCAGGTCTAGCGGGAGCGATTCCTACGAGCAGTACTTC	CASRSSGSDSYEQYF
NA	many	TRBV19	TRBJ2-7	TGTGCCAGTAGTATATCTTCGGGCCTCGACTACGAGCAGTACTTC	CASSISSGLDYEQYF
NA	many	TRBV28	TRBJ2-2	TGTGCCAGCAGTGATCCTCAGGGTACCCCCGGGGAGCTGTTTTTT	CASSDPQGTPGELFF
TRBD1	NA	TRBV6-1	TRBJ2-5	TGTGCCAGCAGTGACGGACAGGGGCTGGGGGAGACCCAGTACTTC	CASSDGQGLGETQYF